This passage covers 24 T cell receptor beta chains from one sample sequenced in a study of T cell changes during pregnancy in multiple sclerosis. The method was immunoSEQ multiplex PCR; TCRdb's version includes in-frame clones alone and lacks a portion of them. The sample includes around 58,000 clones, 90% to 95% of them seen just once. The sample consisted of peripheral blood, taken before pregnancy. These TCRs come from a female donor with multiple sclerosis, enrolled in a pregnancy study.

The rearrangement joins TRBV6-6 to TRBJ1-1; D not resolved. CDR3 length: 16 amino acids. In germline, CDR1 is MNHNY, CDR2 SVGAGI (reference sequence). V shed 0 bases and J shed 0 bases, with 11 bases lying between them. CDR3 nucleotides: TGTGCCAGCAGTTACTCCCCCCAGGTGATGAACACTGAAGCTTTCTTT. Translation: CASSYSPQVMNTEAFF.

The chain carries TRBV10-3 and TRBJ2-1, with TRBD1 identical over 8 bases. V gave up 6 bases and J gave up 5 bases; unmatched junction bases: 12. CDR1 ENHRY and CDR2 SYGVKD come from the germline V gene. This CDR3 is 16 amino acids long. The DNA of the CDR3 is TGTGCCATCAGGACGCTAGGACAGGGTTCCCACAATGAGCAGTTCTTC. Translating gives CAIRTLGQGSHNEQFF.

This rearrangement joins TRBV7-3 to TRBJ1-1; maybe TRBD1 (5 bases). V lost 5 bases, J lost 1 base, and 8 bases lay in between. Germline V gene sequence: CDR1 SGHTA, CDR2 FQGTGA. This CDR3 comprises 13 residues. The chain's CDR3 is CASSIGQNTEAFF. As DNA, the CDR3 is TGTGCCAGCAGCATCGGACAGAACACTGAAGCTTTCTTT.

The rearrangement joins TRBV18 to TRBJ2-1, with a tentative D call TRBD1 (6 bases). The CDR3 length is 15 residues. V lost 3 bases and J lost 7, with 16 bases in between. Germline V gene lookup returns CDR1 KGHSH and CDR2 LQKENI. Here the CDR3 reads CASSPPQGGWNEQFF. The DNA for the CDR3 is TGTGCCAGCTCACCCCCACAGGGCGGGTGGAATGAGCAGTTCTTC.

This clone was seen a few times. The chain links TRBV5-1 to TRBJ2-1; maybe TRBD2 (6 bases). With 3 bases removed from V and 2 bases from J, the gap between germline ends came to 18 bases. CDR1 and CDR2 from the germline V gene are SGHRS and YFSETQ. This CDR3 is 17 amino acids long. CDR3 sequence: CASSSSESGLTYNEQFF. The CDR3 nucleotides are TGCGCCAGCAGCTCGAGTGAGTCGGGACTTACCTACAATGAGCAGTTCTTC.

The chain employs TRBV27 and TRBJ2-7; D perhaps matches TRBD1 (6 bases). Germline CDR1 and CDR2: MNHEY and SMNVEV (reference sequence). The ends were cut back, 5 bases at V and 6 bases at J, with 17 bases in the middle. The CDR3 consists of 14 residues. The CDR3 region is CASSLTGMGLEQYF. CDR3 sequence (DNA): TGTGCCAGCAGTCTTACAGGGATGGGTCTCGAGCAGTACTTC.

This clone was found once. The V call is TRBV7-3, the J call TRBJ2-3; D is possibly TRBD2 (5 bases). V dropped 5 bases and J dropped 15 bases, with 21 bases sitting between them. The CDR3 spans 13 residues. Germline CDR1 SGHTA, CDR2 FQGTGA. DNA of the CDR3: TGTGCCAGCAGCACCGGGGAATGGGCTCCCCAATATTTT. Amino acid sequence: CASSTGEWAPQYF.

In DNA, the CDR3 is TGCGCCAGCAGCCTACAGGACGAGCAGTACTTC. Translation gives CASSLQDEQYF. The rearrangement links TRBV5-1 to TRBJ2-7, with a weak D call TRBD1 (5 bases). The CDR3 is made up of 11 amino acids. Germline V gene lookup returns CDR1 SGHRS and CDR2 YFSETQ. The V gene lost 4 bases and the J gene lost 5 bases, with 7 bases spanning the gap.

The chain recombines TRBV9 with TRBJ2-3; 9 nucleotides line up with TRBD2. The CDR3 runs 16 residues. After removal of 1 base from V and 3 bases from J, the junction contained 6 bases not matched to a gene. Germline CDR1 reads SGDLS; CDR2 reads YYNGEE. Here the CDR3 reads CASSVFQRGVTDTQYF. CDR3 DNA: TGTGCCAGCAGCGTATTCCAGCGGGGGGTTACAGATACGCAGTATTTT. Full variable domain (remainder filled in from reference TRBV9 and TRBJ2-3): DSGVTQTPKHLITATGQRVTLRCSPRSGDLSVYWYQQSLDQGLQFLIQYYNGEERAKGNILERFSAQQFPDLHSELNLSSLELGDSALYFCASSVFQRGVTDTQYFGPGTRLTVL.

The V and J genes are TRBV19 and TRBJ1-2; D may be TRBD1 (5 bases). The CDR3 runs 18 residues. From germline, CDR1 is LNHDA and CDR2 SQIVND (reference sequence). Trimming removed 4 bases at V and 1 base at J, with 22 bases between. The DNA of the CDR3 is TGTGCCAGTAGTAGAGAGGCAGGGATTGGAGCCATTAACTATGGCTACACCTTC. Amino acid sequence: CASSREAGIGAINYGYTF.

The chain recombines TRBV2 with TRBJ2-7, with D maybe TRBD1 (6 bases). Trimming removed 7 bases from V and 7 bases from J, with 17 bases in between. The CDR3 runs to 13 residues. Germline assignment: CDR1 SNHLY and CDR2 FYNNEI. DNA of the CDR3: TGTGCCAGCATCAGGGACACTCCGGGGGAGCAGTACTTC. Amino acid sequence: CASIRDTPGEQYF.

V gene TRBV5-6 combines with J gene TRBJ2-5, with D possibly TRBD2 on 5 matching bases. CDR3 length equals 14 residues. Trimming cost V 0 bases and J 3 bases, with 9 bases left between them. CDR1 is SGHDT, CDR2 YYEEEE, per germline. CDR3 region: CASSLADGEETQYF. The CDR3 DNA is TGTGCCAGCAGCTTGGCCGACGGGGAAGAGACCCAGTACTTC.

This rearrangement joins TRBV6-5 to TRBJ2-1; D might be TRBD2 (6 bases). V lost 6 bases and J 7 bases, leaving 19 bases between the germline ends. Germline CDR1 is MNHEY and CDR2 is SVGAGI. The CDR3 runs 15 residues. CDR3 DNA sequence: TGTGCCAGCAGGACCCTAGCGACTGGAAGGAATGAGCAGTTCTTC. Encoded protein: CASRTLATGRNEQFF.

V usage is TRBV4-3 and J usage is TRBJ1-6; D is perhaps TRBD1 (5 bases). Trimming pared 5 bases from V and 6 bases from J, leaving 14 bases between. The CDR3 loop spans 15 amino acids. CDR1 LGHNA and CDR2 YSLEER come from the germline V gene. This CDR3 is CASSTGGRLNSPLHF. Here the CDR3 DNA reads TGCGCCAGCAGCACTGGGGGGAGGCTTAATTCACCCCTCCACTTT.

This clone came up a few times. The chain joins TRBV11-1 to TRBJ1-2; TRBD1 aligns across 10 bases. CDR3 size: 14 residues. V lost 5 bases and J lost 1; bases outside the gene matches: 1. From germline, CDR1 is SGHAT and CDR2 FQDESV (reference sequence). The CDR3 nucleotides read TGTGCCAGCAGCCGGACAGGGGGTAACTATGGCTACACCTTC. It specifies CASSRTGGNYGYTF.

The chain combines TRBV6-5 with TRBJ1-6, with TRBD1 identical over 8 bases. V shed 4 bases, J shed 9 bases, and the junction held 8 bases outside the gene matches. The CDR3 is made up of 15 amino acids. Germline CDR1 is MNHEY and CDR2 is SVGAGI. The CDR3: CASSSQGASISPLHF. For the CDR3, the DNA is TGTGCCAGCAGTTCGCAGGGGGCTAGTATTTCACCCCTCCACTTT.

The rearrangement uses TRBV7-2 and TRBJ1-3; 8 positions match TRBD1. V lost 5 bases, J lost 4 bases, and 7 bases stayed unmatched. The germline V gene has CDR1 SGHTA and CDR2 FQGNSA. There are 15 residues in the CDR3. The CDR3 protein is CASSLRTGTGNTIYF. CDR3 in DNA: TGTGCCAGCAGCCTACGGACAGGGACCGGAAACACCATATATTTT. Drawing the rest from reference TRBV7-2 and TRBJ1-3, the complete variable domain is GAGVSQSPSNKVTEKGKDVELRCDPISGHTALYWYRQSLGQGLEFLIYFQGNSAPDKSGLPSDRFSAERTGGSVSTLTIQRTQQEDSAVYLCASSLRTGTGNTIYFGEGSWLTVV.

The chain uses TRBV15 and TRBJ2-5; 7 bases line up with TRBD1. The CDR3 is 15 residues long. The germline V gene encodes CDR1 LNHNV and CDR2 YYDKDF (reference sequence). The V and J ends lost 3 bases and 3 bases, in that order; junction bases with no gene match: 7. The DNA of the CDR3 is TGTGCCACCAGCAGGCCCGACAGGGTTAAAGAGACCCAGTACTTC. It encodes CATSRPDRVKETQYF.

The rearrangement joins TRBV9 to TRBJ2-2, with 7 bases fitting TRBD1. The CDR3 consists of 17 residues. With 3 bases clipped from V and 2 bases from J, the junction kept 10 bases outside the gene matches. The germline V gene encodes CDR1 SGDLS and CDR2 YYNGEE. In nucleotides, the CDR3 is TGTGCCAGCAGCGCTAGACCGGGACAGATTAACACCGGGGAGCTGTTTTTT. It encodes CASSARPGQINTGELFF.

CDR3 loop: CASSSRGAGDGYTF. The DNA of the CDR3 is TGTGCCAGCAGCTCCCGGGGGGCAGGGGATGGCTACACCTTC. This chain uses TRBV9 with TRBJ1-2; the D gene is possibly TRBD1 (6 bases). Germline CDR1 SGDLS, CDR2 YYNGEE. This CDR3 has 14 residues. Trimming took 4 bases from V and 6 from J, leaving 16 bases between them.

The chain uses TRBV27 and TRBJ1-5; 7 positions agree with TRBD1. The CDR3 loop spans 14 amino acids. The germline V gene has CDR1 MNHEY and CDR2 SMNVEV (reference sequence). Unmatched junction bases numbered 2, after V lost 4 bases and J lost 2 bases. The CDR3: CASSYRGRNQPQHF. The CDR3 DNA follows: TGTGCCAGCAGTTATAGGGGGCGCAATCAGCCCCAGCATTTT.

This rearrangement joins TRBV5-1 to TRBJ1-4; unclear D gene. There are 14 residues in the CDR3. Germline CDR1 is SGHRS and CDR2 is YFSETQ. With 0 bases removed from V and 8 bases from J, the gap between germline ends came to 11 bases. For the CDR3, the DNA is TGCGCCAGCAGCTTGGACTATTCAAGGGAAAAACTGTTTTTT. It is translated as CASSLDYSREKLFF. Full variable domain (remainder filled in from reference TRBV5-1 and TRBJ1-4): KAGVTQTPRYLIKTRGQQVTLSCSPISGHRSVSWYQQTPGQGLQFLFEYFSETQRNKGNFPGRFSGRQFSNSRSEMNVSTLELGDSALYLCASSLDYSREKLFFGSGTQLSVL.

V gene TRBV6-5 combines with J gene TRBJ1-4; 10 bases align to TRBD1. CDR3 size: 14 residues. Germline CDR1 MNHEY, CDR2 SVGAGI. The V gene end was trimmed by 7 bases and the J gene end by 8 bases; junction bases not matched to a gene: 7. The CDR3 DNA sequence: TGTGCCAGCACCTCGACAGGGGGCGACGAAAAACTGTTTTTT. This translates into CASTSTGGDEKLFF.

The chain has TRBV4-2 and TRBJ2-3; D may be TRBD2 (6 bases). The V end was cut by 0 bases, the J end by 6 bases, with 13 bases between. This CDR3 region has 15 residues. The V gene's germline CDR1 is LGHNA and CDR2 YNFKEQ. In nucleotides, the CDR3 is TGTGCCAGCAGCCAAGAGGGGGACTTATCGGATACGCAGTATTTT. This translates into CASSQEGDLSDTQYF.